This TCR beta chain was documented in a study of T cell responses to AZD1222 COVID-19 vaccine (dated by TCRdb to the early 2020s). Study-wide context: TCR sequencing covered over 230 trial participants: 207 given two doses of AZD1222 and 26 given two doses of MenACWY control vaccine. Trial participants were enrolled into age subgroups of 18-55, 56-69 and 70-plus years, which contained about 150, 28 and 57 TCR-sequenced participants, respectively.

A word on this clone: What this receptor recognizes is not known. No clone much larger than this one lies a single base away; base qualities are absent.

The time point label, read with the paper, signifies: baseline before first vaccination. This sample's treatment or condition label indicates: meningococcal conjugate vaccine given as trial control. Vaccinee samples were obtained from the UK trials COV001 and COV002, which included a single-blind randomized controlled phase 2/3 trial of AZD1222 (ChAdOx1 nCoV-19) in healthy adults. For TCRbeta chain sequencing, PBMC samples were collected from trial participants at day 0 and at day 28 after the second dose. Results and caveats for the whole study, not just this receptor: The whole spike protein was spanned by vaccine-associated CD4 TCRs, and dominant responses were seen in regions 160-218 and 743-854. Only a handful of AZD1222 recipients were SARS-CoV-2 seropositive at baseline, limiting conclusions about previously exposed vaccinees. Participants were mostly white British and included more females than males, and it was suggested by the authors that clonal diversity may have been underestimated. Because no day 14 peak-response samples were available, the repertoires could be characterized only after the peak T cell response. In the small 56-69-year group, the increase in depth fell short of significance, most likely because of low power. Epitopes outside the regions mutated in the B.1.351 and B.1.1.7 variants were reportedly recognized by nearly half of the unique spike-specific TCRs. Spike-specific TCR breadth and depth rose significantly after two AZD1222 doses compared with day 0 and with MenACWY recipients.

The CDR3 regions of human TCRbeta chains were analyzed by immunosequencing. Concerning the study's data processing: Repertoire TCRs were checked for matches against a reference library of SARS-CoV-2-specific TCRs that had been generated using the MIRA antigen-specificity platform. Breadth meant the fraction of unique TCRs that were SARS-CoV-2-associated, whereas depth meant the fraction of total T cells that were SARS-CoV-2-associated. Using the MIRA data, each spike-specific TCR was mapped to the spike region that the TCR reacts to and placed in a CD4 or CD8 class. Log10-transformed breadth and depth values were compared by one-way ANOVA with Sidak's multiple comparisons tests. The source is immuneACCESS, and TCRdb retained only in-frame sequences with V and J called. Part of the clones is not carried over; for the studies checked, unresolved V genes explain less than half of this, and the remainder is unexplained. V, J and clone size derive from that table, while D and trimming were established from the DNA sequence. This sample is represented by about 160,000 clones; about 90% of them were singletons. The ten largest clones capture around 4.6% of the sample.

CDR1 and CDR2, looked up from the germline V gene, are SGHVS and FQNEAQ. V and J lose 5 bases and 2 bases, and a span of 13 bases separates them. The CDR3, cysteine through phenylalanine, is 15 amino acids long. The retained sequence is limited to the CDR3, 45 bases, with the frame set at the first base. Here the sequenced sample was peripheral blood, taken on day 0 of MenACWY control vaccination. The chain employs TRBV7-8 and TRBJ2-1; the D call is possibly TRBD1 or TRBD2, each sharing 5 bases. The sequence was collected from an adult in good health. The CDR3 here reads CASSARADTYNEQFF. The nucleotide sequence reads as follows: TGTGCCAGCAGCGCCCGAGCGGACACCTACAATGAGCAGTTCTTC.